Given below is one TCR beta chain in context. The count of this clone is one. Its antigen specificity is not known. No per-base quality is available; no much larger clone lies one base away. Each donor gave one peripheral blood draw, about 100 mL on average, collected into heparinised tubes. A BD FACSAria II and a panel including CD45RO, CCR7, CD25, CD127, CD95 and CD27 were used to sort naive, central memory, regulatory and stem cell-like memory CD4+ T cells. Purity was above 95% for every sorted population. PBMCs were separated immediately by Lymphoprep density gradient centrifugation and were stained directly, without being cultured. Samples were stained and sorted in pairs, with one healthy donor and one patient per experiment, so that batch effects were minimized. All of the isolated RNA was reverse transcribed with the High Capacity cDNA Reverse Transcription Kit, so expressed TCRB transcripts were sequenced. Deep immunoSEQ sequencing was performed on naive, central memory and regulatory T cell samples, with an average of around 3.5 million total reads per sample. After sorted cells were lysed in RLT buffer, RNA was extracted with DNase-treated RNeasy Micro or Mini kits, with the choice depending on cell number. Each cell subset was processed separately to prevent cross-contamination, with patient and healthy donor samples processed together. TCRB sequences were amplified from cDNA with the immunoSEQ multiplex PCR, producing 87-bp fragments spanning the CDR3 region. Sequencing of the amplicons was performed on the Illumina HiSeq platform. In the paper's pipeline: Synthetic template baselines were used to correct PCR bias computationally, reads within Hamming distance 2 were collapsed together, and singletons that could not be merged were discarded. By aligning reads against IMGT, V, D and J genes, CDR3 length, and insertions or deletions at six rearrangement sites were assigned. Within each subset, clonotype counts were normalized to sorted cell number, after which true diversity and Gini coefficients were computed with the tcR R package. The overlap coefficient, calculated on TCRB nucleotide sequences, was used to quantify repertoire sharing. Out-of-frame TCRB sequences from naive cells were analyzed as a proxy for the pre-selection repertoire. The table comes from immuneACCESS by way of TCRdb, which keeps in-frame sequences with V and J called. Part of the clones is missing from these tables; in studies checked, under half for an unresolved V gene and the rest for unknown reasons. V and J calls and clone size are as listed in that table; D and trimming were resolved from the DNA. Present in this sample are hundreds of thousands of clones, approximately 14% of which were seen just once. Jointly, the top ten make up approximately 0.035% of the sample.

V is shortened by 1 base, J by 7 bases, and the region joining them spans 10 bases. Inclusive of the bounding cysteine and phenylalanine, the CDR3 is 13 residues long. Only CDR3 DNA is held: 39 bases, read in frame from base 1. In the germline V gene, CDR1 corresponds to SGHVS and CDR2 to FQNEAQ. This entry is derived from a study of beta chain features in type 1 diabetes (dated by TCRdb to between 2017 and 2018). General notes on the study: Mean age, gender distribution, total cell number and subset yield were not different between patients and healthy donors. A total of roughly 99,000,000 sorted cells were examined across all samples, and the number of cells per subset was strongly correlated with RNA yield. In the study, TCRB repertoires of sorted circulating CD4+ T cell subsets from recently diagnosed type 1 diabetes patients were compared with those of matched healthy donors. Naive and central memory subsets were obtained from all 30 or so donors, but regulatory and stem cell-like memory subsets were isolated from only 8 patients and roughly 8 healthy donors. What the study reported, not specific to this receptor: In all four CD4+ subsets, TCRB CDR3 length was moderately but significantly shorter in type 1 diabetes patients. Naive, central memory and regulatory TCRB repertoires appeared to be more alike among patients than among healthy donors. Because cDNA was sequenced instead of genomic DNA, activated cells with high expression could be over-represented, although the groups did not differ in activation or CD3 levels. Shorter templates might be favored by PCR, yet because patient and control samples were amplified and corrected together, any such skew would affect both groups equally. Because the HLA sub-analyses included only small numbers of individuals, any influence of HLA type on TCRB rearrangement was left unresolved. At VDJ recombination sites, type 1 diabetes patients had fewer insertions and more deleted nucleotides, which implies abnormalities in thymic rearrangement.

The chain couples TRBV7-8 to TRBJ2-5; the D segment cannot be called with confidence. The source material was naive CD4+ T cells from blood. Reading the label with the study, this specimen's cell subset or site is: true naive CD4+ T cells. This clonotype was obtained from a man aged 25-45 years in good health. The CDR3 protein: CASSLGTSGTQYF. In nucleotide form, the sequence is TGTGCCAGCAGCTTAGGGACCTCGGGGACCCAGTACTTC.